Shown below are 30 T cell receptor beta chains from a single sample sequenced in a study of cytomegalovirus exposure and HLA in healthy donors. Repertoires were generated with immunoSEQ multiplex PCR, while TCRdb's copy carries only in-frame clones and drops some. The sample gives about 170,000 clones, around 87% of which show up once; approximately 1.5% is in the top ten. The sequenced sample consisted of PBMCs. The receptor source for this set is a woman aged 25 to 39 in good health and CMV-seronegative.

The chain couples TRBV4-2 to TRBJ1-1, with D perhaps TRBD1 (6 bases). The CDR3 extends over 15 amino acids. The germline V gene encodes CDR1 LGHNA and CDR2 YNFKEQ. V shed 3 bases and J shed 4 bases, with 15 bases lying between them. CDR3 DNA: TGTGCCAGCAGCCAGGACAGCCTAAGTCCCACTGAAGCTTTCTTT. Translation gives CASSQDSLSPTEAFF.

This chain links TRBV19 with TRBJ1-2; D is perhaps TRBD1 (6 bases). The length of the CDR3 is 19 residues. Germline CDR1 is LNHDA and CDR2 is SQIVND (reference sequence). Trimming removed 4 bases from V and 7 bases from J, with 31 bases in between. This CDR3 is CASSTSRPRFGGRFGGYTF. For the CDR3, the DNA is TGTGCCAGTAGTACGTCACGGCCGAGGTTCGGGGGGCGTTTTGGTGGCTACACCTTC.

This chain uses TRBV27 with TRBJ1-1, with 7 positions matching TRBD1. Looked up from germline, CDR1 is MNHEY and CDR2 is SMNVEV (reference sequence). Losses at the gene ends were 5 bases for V and 8 bases for J; bases not matched to a gene: 5. This CDR3 has 12 amino acids. For the CDR3, the DNA is TGTGCCAGCAGTGGAACAGGGGACGAAGCTTTCTTT. It specifies CASSGTGDEAFF.

The chain recombines TRBV14 with TRBJ1-6; D call uncertain. Germline lookup yields CDR1 SGHDN and CDR2 FVKESK. The CDR3 is 15 amino acids. Trimming cost V 1 base and J 10 bases, with 14 bases left between them. The CDR3, as DNA: TGTGCCAGCAGCCAAGCACCCGCAGGAGGCTCACCCCTCCACTTT. It yields the protein CASSQAPAGGSPLHF.

The V and J genes are TRBV7-2 and TRBJ2-1; D is undetermined. V was pared by 5 bases and J by 10 bases, with 15 bases between. The CDR3 sequence is 13 residues long. The germline V gene has CDR1 SGHTA and CDR2 FQGNSA. The CDR3 nucleotides read TGTGCCAGCAGCGCATACAGCCTTGGGGAGCAGTTCTTC. Translating it yields CASSAYSLGEQFF. Filled out from reference TRBV7-2 and TRBJ2-1, the complete variable domain reads GAGVSQSPSNKVTEKGKDVELRCDPISGHTALYWYRQSLGQGLEFLIYFQGNSAPDKSGLPSDRFSAERTGGSVSTLTIQRTQQEDSAVYLCASSAYSLGEQFFGPGTRLTVL.

The V and J genes are TRBV14 and TRBJ1-2, with D perhaps matching TRBD1 (6 bases). Looked up from germline, CDR1 is SGHDN and CDR2 is FVKESK. The CDR3 spans 16 residues. V was cut by 4 bases and J by 5 bases, with 20 bases left in between. The CDR3 sequence: CASSLIQGNRPYGYTF. DNA for the CDR3: TGTGCCAGCAGCCTCATACAGGGAAATCGACCTTATGGCTACACCTTC.

The chain links TRBV9 to TRBJ2-7; 9 bases match TRBD2. The CDR3 has 14 residues. The germline gives CDR1 SGDLS, CDR2 YYNGEE. The junction had 2 bases not matched to a gene; V was cut back by 2 bases and J by 2 bases. This chain's CDR3 is CASSVTSGPYEQYF. CDR3 DNA: TGTGCCAGCAGCGTGACTAGCGGACCCTACGAGCAGTACTTC.

V gene TRBV4-1 combines with J gene TRBJ1-5; D may be TRBD1 (5 bases). CDR1 and CDR2 from the germline V gene are MGHRA and YSYEKL. V lost 0 bases and J lost 1, with 10 bases in between. The CDR3 extends over 16 amino acids. CDR3 bases: TGCGCCAGCAGCCAAGAAACCAGGGTAAGCAATCAGCCCCAGCATTTT. Its translation: CASSQETRVSNQPQHF.

The CDR3 protein is CASSSGGVNTGELFF. CDR3 sequence (DNA): TGTGCCAGCAGCTCGGGGGGGGTGAACACCGGGGAGCTGTTTTTT. The gene calls are TRBV5-4 and TRBJ2-2; TRBD2 agrees at 8 bases. Per the germline V gene, CDR1 is SGHNT and CDR2 is YYREEE (reference sequence). V lost 3 bases and J lost 1; bases outside the gene matches: 2. The CDR3 covers 15 residues.

This clone has a single count. The chain is built from TRBV27 and TRBJ2-1; 8 bases align to TRBD1. The V gene's germline CDR1 is MNHEY and CDR2 SMNVEV (reference sequence). J gave up 2 bases and V 4 bases, and 7 bases lay outside the gene matches. The CDR3 spans 16 residues. The CDR3 protein is CASSSTGTGAYNEQFF. DNA for the CDR3: TGTGCCAGCAGTTCCACCGGGACAGGTGCCTACAATGAGCAGTTCTTC.

The gene calls are TRBV19 and TRBJ2-2; 8 bases are a match to TRBD1. CDR3 length equals 17 residues. V trimming: 4 bases; J trimming: 6 bases; junction bases outside the gene matches: 13. Looked up from germline, CDR1 is LNHDA and CDR2 is SQIVND (reference sequence). The CDR3, as DNA: TGTGCCAGTAGTACCCTAGACAGGGGAAACGGGGCCGGGGAGCTGTTTTTT. It is translated as CASSTLDRGNGAGELFF.

V usage is TRBV5-1 and J usage is TRBJ1-2, with 8 bases aligning to TRBD1. The CDR3 has 18 residues. V lost 0 bases, J lost 8 bases, and 18 bases stayed unmatched. Germline-derived CDR1 and CDR2 are SGHRS and YFSETQ. As DNA, the CDR3 is TGCGCCAGCAGCTTGGTCTTCTCAGGGGGCATCCTGACTAGAGGCTACACCTTC. This sequence encodes CASSLVFSGGILTRGYTF.

This clone was seen a single time. V and J are TRBV4-1 and TRBJ1-1, with TRBD1 as a possible D gene (5 bases). The CDR3 runs 15 residues. Trimming cost V 0 bases and J 1 base, with 9 bases left between them. Germline-derived CDR1 and CDR2 are MGHRA and YSYEKL. CDR3 sequence (DNA): TGCGCCAGCAGCCAAGAGGTTGACAGGAACACTGAAGCTTTCTTT. Protein product: CASSQEVDRNTEAFF.

The CDR3 DNA is TGCGCCAGCAGCCCCCAGGCTAGCGGGGGGATTATGAGAAATGAGCAGTTCTTC. It translates to CASSPQASGGIMRNEQFF. The V and J genes are TRBV4-3 and TRBJ2-1; 11 positions agree with TRBD2. The germline gives CDR1 LGHNA, CDR2 YSLEER. V lost 4 bases to trimming and J lost 7 bases; unmatched junction nucleotides: 15. This CDR3 has 18 residues.

The genes are TRBV11-3 and TRBJ2-3; the D gene is possibly TRBD1 (8 bases). The CDR3 covers 16 residues. Trimming took off 5 bases at V and 5 bases at J, with 20 bases between the two ends. In germline, CDR1 is SGHNT, CDR2 YENEEA. CDR3 sequence reads: CASSLGWGGQEDTQYF. CDR3 DNA sequence: TGTGCCAGCAGCCTAGGTTGGGGGGGACAGGAAGATACGCAGTATTTT. Full variable domain (outside the CDR3, taken from reference TRBV11-3 and TRBJ2-3): EAGVVQSPRYKIIEKKQPVAFWCNPISGHNTLYWYLQNLGQGPELLIRYENEEAVDDSQLPKDRFSAERLKGVDSTLKIQPAELGDSAVYLCASSLGWGGQEDTQYFGPGTRLTVL.

This chain links TRBV19 with TRBJ1-1; D is possibly TRBD1 (5 bases). Trimming left V 6 bases short and J 5 bases short, with 13 bases between. The CDR3 spans 13 residues. Germline V gene lookup returns CDR1 LNHDA and CDR2 SQIVND (reference sequence). The CDR3 region is CASSQVGGTEAFF. The CDR3 DNA is TGTGCCAGTAGCCAAGTGGGGGGTACTGAAGCTTTCTTT.

J is TRBJ2-1 and V is TRBV9; TRBD1 aligns across 10 bases. The trim removed 3 bases at V and 2 bases at J, leaving 2 bases unmatched. The length of the CDR3 is 15 residues. Germline V gene sequence: CDR1 SGDLS, CDR2 YYNGEE. The CDR3 DNA is TGTGCCAGCAGCGAGGGACAGGGGACCTACAATGAGCAGTTCTTC. It codes for CASSEGQGTYNEQFF.

J is TRBJ2-7 and V is TRBV6-5; D uncertain. This CDR3 is built from 16 residues. Germline CDR1 is MNHEY and CDR2 is SVGAGI. The germline V and J ends were trimmed by 0 bases and 6 bases, with 18 bases remaining between them. The CDR3 DNA follows: TGTGCCAGCAGTTACTCCGGTCTACCTGTAAGCTCCGAGCAGTACTTC. It is translated as CASSYSGLPVSSEQYF.

This chain links TRBV10-3 with TRBJ1-2; possibly TRBD1 for D (6 bases). There are 15 residues in the CDR3. Germline V gene sequence: CDR1 ENHRY, CDR2 SYGVKD. The ends were cut back, 2 bases at V and 5 bases at J, with 15 bases in the middle. The CDR3 is CAISEAGEIRYGYTF. For the CDR3, the DNA is TGTGCCATCAGTGAGGCAGGGGAAATTCGTTATGGCTACACCTTC.

This clone was counted a few times. The gene calls are TRBV27 and TRBJ1-6, with 8 bases matching TRBD1. Trimming at V came to 8 bases and at J to 4 bases, leaving 7 bases not matched to a gene. CDR3 length: 15 amino acids. The V gene's germline CDR1 is MNHEY and CDR2 SMNVEV (reference sequence). The CDR3 loop is CASHPGGAYNSPLHF. The CDR3 region has the DNA TGTGCCAGCCATCCAGGGGGCGCGTATAATTCACCCCTCCACTTT.

This chain links TRBV7-6 with TRBJ2-5; 10 bases line up with TRBD2. The J segment lost 5 bases and the V segment lost 1 base, leaving 4 bases of the junction unmatched. CDR1 is SGHVS, CDR2 FNYEAQ, per germline. CDR3 length: 15 amino acids. The DNA of the CDR3 is TGTGCCAGCAGCTTAGTGCTAGCGGGGGTGGAGACCCAGTACTTC. It codes for CASSLVLAGVETQYF.

This chain uses TRBV21-1 with TRBJ2-6; TRBD1, the D gene given by the table, was not confirmed from the DNA. TRBV21-1 is marked as a pseudogene. CDR3 length: 20 amino acids. CDR3 sequence (DNA): TGTGCCAGCAGCACGCTCCAGGGACACCCGCCCAGCTCTGGGGCCAACGTCCTGACTTTC. Translation: CASSTLQGHPPSSGANVLTF.

V is TRBV6-5 and J is TRBJ1-1; possible D gene TRBD1, 5 bases. CDR1 and CDR2 (germline): MNHEY, SVGAGI. This CDR3 contains 14 residues. V was shortened by 5 bases and J by 1 base, with 11 bases between the two germline ends. Here the CDR3 reads CASSPTTGNTEAFF. The CDR3 bases are TGTGCCAGCAGTCCAACTACAGGGAACACTGAAGCTTTCTTT.

This clone was detected only a few times. The rearrangement joins TRBV6-1 to TRBJ2-7; 8 bases are a match to TRBD1. Unmatched junction bases numbered 4, after V lost 3 bases and J lost 3 bases. The CDR3 runs 14 residues. Germline V gives CDR1 MNHNS, CDR2 SASEGT. The CDR3 protein is CASSEGTGLYEQYF. The DNA of the CDR3 is TGTGCCAGCAGTGAGGGGACAGGCCTCTACGAGCAGTACTTC.

The rearrangement uses TRBV2 and TRBJ1-3; tentative D call: TRBD1 (5 bases). Per germline, CDR1 SNHLY and CDR2 FYNNEI. With 4 bases removed from V and 0 bases from J, the gap between germline ends came to 16 bases. There are 17 residues in the CDR3. Here the CDR3 reads CASSVLNKGISGNTIYF. CDR3 in DNA: TGTGCCAGCAGTGTCCTCAATAAGGGGATCTCTGGAAACACCATATATTTT.

This clone came up once. Written as DNA, the CDR3 is TGTGCCAGCAGTTTAGCCCAGGGTGGCTACGAGCAGTACTTC. This encodes CASSLAQGGYEQYF. The genes are TRBV27 and TRBJ2-7, with D maybe TRBD1 (5 bases). This CDR3 is built from 14 residues. Germline lookup yields CDR1 MNHEY and CDR2 SMNVEV (reference sequence). The germline V and J ends were trimmed by 2 bases and 3 bases, with 11 bases remaining between them.

This clone was picked up a small number of times. This sequence joins TRBV4-1 and TRBJ1-2; unclear D gene. The CDR3 length is 16 residues. Trimming took 5 bases from V and 4 from J, leaving 20 bases between them. Germline V gene data show CDR1 as MGHRA and CDR2 as YSYEKL. CDR3 bases: TGCGCCAGCAGCACCTTGGTTACCGGGAGCCCCTATGGCTACACCTTC. Translated, it gives CASSTLVTGSPYGYTF.

The chain links TRBV5-4 to TRBJ2-5; D perhaps matches TRBD2 (5 bases). Looked up from germline, CDR1 is SGHNT and CDR2 is YYREEE (reference sequence). V was trimmed by 0 bases and J by 5 bases, leaving 11 bases between them. This CDR3 comprises 14 residues. The CDR3 spells CASSLEASKETQYF. The CDR3 DNA reads TGTGCCAGCAGCTTGGAGGCTAGCAAGGAGACCCAGTACTTC.

The chain links TRBV5-6 to TRBJ2-3; 7 nucleotides align to TRBD2. Trimming cost V 5 bases and J 4 bases; bases outside gene matches: 10. CDR1 is SGHDT, CDR2 YYEEEE, per germline. CDR3 length: 15 residues. DNA of the CDR3: TGTGCCAGCAGTGGAGCTGGGGGGGTGGCAGATACGCAGTATTTT. This sequence encodes CASSGAGGVADTQYF.

The chain joins TRBV6-5 to TRBJ2-3, with no clear D. The CDR3 extends over 11 amino acids. V dropped 6 bases and J dropped 2 bases, with 3 bases sitting between them. CDR1 MNHEY and CDR2 SVGAGI come from the germline V gene. The CDR3 reads CASRLTDTQYF. CDR3 in DNA: TGTGCCAGCAGACTCACAGATACGCAGTATTTT.